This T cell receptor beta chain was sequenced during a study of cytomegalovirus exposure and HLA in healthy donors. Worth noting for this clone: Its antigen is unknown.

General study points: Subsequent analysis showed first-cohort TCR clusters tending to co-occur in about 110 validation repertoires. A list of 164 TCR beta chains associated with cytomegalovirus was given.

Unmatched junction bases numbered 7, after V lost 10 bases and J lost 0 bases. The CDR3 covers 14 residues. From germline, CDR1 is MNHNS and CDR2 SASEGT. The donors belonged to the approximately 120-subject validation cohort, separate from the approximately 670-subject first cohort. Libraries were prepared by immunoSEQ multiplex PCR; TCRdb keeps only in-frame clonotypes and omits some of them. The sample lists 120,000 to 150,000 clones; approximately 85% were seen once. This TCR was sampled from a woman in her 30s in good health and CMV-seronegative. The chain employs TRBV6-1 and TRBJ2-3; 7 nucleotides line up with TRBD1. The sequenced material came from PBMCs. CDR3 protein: CATKRGPSTDTQYF. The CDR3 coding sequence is TGTGCCACCAAGAGGGGGCCTAGCACAGATACGCAGTATTTT.